The source of this TCR beta chain is a study of blood T cell repertoires in COVID-19. Germline-derived CDR1 and CDR2 are SGHRS and YFSETQ. V shed 7 bases and J 0 bases; nucleotides not matched to a gene: 9. This CDR3 region has 15 residues. In the original workflow: From reference gene primer amplification, estimates of nucleated cell counts were derived. Data came from immunoSEQ multiplex PCR; TCRdb stores just in-frame clones and leaves some out. V, J and clone size reflect that table, while D and trimming were determined from the DNA. The sample lists some 420,000 clones, 75% to 90% occurring once.

Sequenced input: PBMCs or T cells enriched from blood (not recorded which). The chain uses TRBV5-1 and TRBJ1-1, with 7 nucleotides matching TRBD1. This clonotype originated in a man aged 30 to 39 who had recovered from COVID-19. Written as DNA, the CDR3 is TGCGCCAGCGGGTTGGAGGGGGCATTGAACACTGAAGCTTTCTTT. It codes for CASGLEGALNTEAFF. Full variable domain (rest looked up from reference TRBV5-1 and TRBJ1-1): KAGVTQTPRYLIKTRGQQVTLSCSPISGHRSVSWYQQTPGQGLQFLFEYFSETQRNKGNFPGRFSGRQFSNSRSEMNVSTLELGDSALYLCASGLEGALNTEAFFGQGTRLTVV.